These T cell receptor beta chains were read from a single sample in a study of cytomegalovirus exposure and HLA in healthy donors. Profiled with immunoSEQ multiplex PCR; TCRdb holds only in-frame clones, not every one. The sample includes 150,000 to 200,000 clones, around 79% of them seen just once. Material: PBMCs. The receptors here all came from a middle-aged man in good health and CMV-seronegative. Each CDR3 is given with its conserved first and last residue. D genes are given only for firm matches. Only some rows state a clone size, as once, few, many or a class for expanded clones.

-	TRBD1	TRBV18	15	TRBJ2-3	TGTGCCAGCTCACCCCAACAGGGGGGCACAGATACGCAGTATTTT	CASSPQQGGTDTQYF
-	-	TRBV5-4	15	TRBJ2-3	TGTGCCAGCATCCCTGGGGCGGGGGCGGCAGATACGCAGTATTTT	CASIPGAGAADTQYF
-	TRBD1	TRBV7-9	18	TRBJ1-3	TGTGCCAGCAGCTTCCCCCCTAGGGGGCCCCTAAAGGGAAACACCATATATTTT	CASSFPPRGPLKGNTIYF
-	-	TRBV27	17	TRBJ1-2	TGTGCCAGCAGTTTATTAGGTTTGGGCAAAGGGGACTATGGCTACACCTTC	CASSLLGLGKGDYGYTF
-	TRBD1	TRBV19	15	TRBJ2-3	TGTGCCAGTAGTGTACGGGACAGGGAGCCAGATACGCAGTATTTT	CASSVRDREPDTQYF
-	TRBD1	TRBV29-1	11	TRBJ2-3	TGCAGCGGGGACAGTCCCGATACGCAGTATTTT	CSGDSPDTQYF
few	TRBD2	TRBV6-1	14	TRBJ2-5	TGTGCCAGTTTACCCTCGACTAGCGTGGAGACCCAGTACTTC	CASLPSTSVETQYF
-	-	TRBV5-4	13	TRBJ1-2	TGTGCCAGCAGCTACCGCGGACTGAATGGCTACACCTTC	CASSYRGLNGYTF
-	-	TRBV10-3	14	TRBJ1-3	TGTGCCAGCGCGCCGACAGGCCCTGGAAACACCATATATTTT	CASAPTGPGNTIYF
-	-	TRBV9	14	TRBJ2-1	TGTGCCAGCAGCGTGGCAGGGGATCGGGATGAGCAGTTCTTC	CASSVAGDRDEQFF
-	TRBD1	TRBV27	17	TRBJ1-6	TGTGCCAGCAGTTGGGACCCAAGGGGGACAGCGAATTCACCCCTCCACTTT	CASSWDPRGTANSPLHF
-	TRBD2	TRBV7-2	14	TRBJ2-7	TGTGCCAGCAGGGAGCGGGGGAGCTCCTACGAGCAGTACTTC	CASRERGSSYEQYF
-	-	TRBV2	15	TRBJ2-5	TGTGCCAGCAGTGAAGTGGGGAGCGTGGGAGAGACCCAGTACTTC	CASSEVGSVGETQYF
-	TRBD1	TRBV7-9	14	TRBJ2-5	TGTGCCAGCAGCTCGGACAGGGCTCGGGAGACCCAGTACTTC	CASSSDRARETQYF
-	-	TRBV27	12	TRBJ2-1	TGTGCCAGCAGTTTAGCAGGGAATGAGCAGTTCTTC	CASSLAGNEQFF
-	-	TRBV6-1	12	TRBJ2-5	TGTGCCAGCAGTGACAGGGGAGAGACCCAGTACTTC	CASSDRGETQYF
-	TRBD1	TRBV7-9	19	TRBJ1-6	TGTGCCAGCAGCTCCGGGAAAAGACAGGGTAGCTCCTATAATTCACCCCTCCACTTT	CASSSGKRQGSSYNSPLHF
-	TRBD1	TRBV19	15	TRBJ1-1	TGTGCCAGTATTCCGACAGGGACGTGGAACACTGAAGCTTTCTTT	CASIPTGTWNTEAFF
-	-	TRBV7-8	14	TRBJ2-2	TGTGCCAGCAGCTCTCAGGGGCTCACCGGGGAGCTGTTTTTT	CASSSQGLTGELFF
-	-	TRBV2	13	TRBJ1-1	TGTGCCAGCATCTTTGCCCAGGGCACTGAAGCTTTCTTT	CASIFAQGTEAFF
once	-	TRBV19	16	TRBJ2-3	TGTGCCAGTAGTATGCTGGGGGCACGGACCACAGATACGCAGTATTTT	CASSMLGARTTDTQYF
-	TRBD1	TRBV6-5	14	TRBJ1-1	TGTGCCAGCAGTCCGACAGGGAGTCTACCTGAAGCTTTCTTT	CASSPTGSLPEAFF
-	TRBD2	TRBV4-2	17	TRBJ2-1	TGTGCCAGCAGCCAATCCACCCGTAGCGGGGGAGGGAATGAGCAGTTCTTC	CASSQSTRSGGGNEQFF
few	TRBD1	TRBV7-3	16	TRBJ2-5	TGTGCCAGCAGCTTATCTCTGGGACAGGGTCAAGAGACCCAGTACTTC	CASSLSLGQGQETQYF
-	TRBD1	TRBV5-4	16	TRBJ2-6	TGTGCCAGCAGCTTACTTACAGGGGCTGGGGCCAACGTCCTGACTTTC	CASSLLTGAGANVLTF
-	TRBD1	TRBV4-1	15	TRBJ1-6	TGCGCCAGCAGCCAAGAGGGACAGGTGAATTCACCCCTCCACTTT	CASSQEGQVNSPLHF
once	-	TRBV7-8	15	TRBJ1-1	TGTGCCAGCAGCCCCTTCAGGGGAAGGAACACTGAAGCTTTCTTT	CASSPFRGRNTEAFF
-	-	TRBV7-3	16	TRBJ2-2	TGTGCCAGCAGCTTAACAGACAGAACGAACACCGGGGAGCTGTTTTTT	CASSLTDRTNTGELFF
few	TRBD2	TRBV19	17	TRBJ2-5	TGTGCCAGTACCCGGGGGGGGGTCGGGAGAGGGCAAGAGACCCAGTACTTC	CASTRGGVGRGQETQYF
-	-	TRBV5-6	14	TRBJ2-5	TGTGCCAGCAGCTTGGAGTCAGGCCAAGAGACCCAGTACTTC	CASSLESGQETQYF
-	TRBD1	TRBV10-2	15	TRBJ2-7	TGCGCCAGCAGCACAGGGGTGGGAATTCGCTACGAGCAGTACTTC	CASSTGVGIRYEQYF
-	TRBD1	TRBV11-3	15	TRBJ2-1	TGTGCCAGCAGCTTAGAGGGGCACAGGGGCGATGAGCAGTTCTTC	CASSLEGHRGDEQFF
-	TRBD1	TRBV12-5	15	TRBJ2-5	TGTGCTAGTGGTTTGGGGGACAGGGGGAAAGAGACCCAGTACTTC	CASGLGDRGKETQYF
-	-	TRBV5-4	15	TRBJ2-3	TGTGCCAGCAGCCCTGAGCCACAGCCTACAGATACGCAGTATTTT	CASSPEPQPTDTQYF
few	TRBD1	TRBV7-8	16	TRBJ1-4	TGTGCCAGCAGCTTCCACCCGGACAGGGCGACTGAAAAACTGTTTTTT	CASSFHPDRATEKLFF
-	-	TRBV21-1	16	TRBJ1-3	TGTGCCAGCACGCCCTGGGACACTAACTCTGGAAACACCATATATTTT	CASTPWDTNSGNTIYF
-	-	TRBV5-1	14	TRBJ2-6	TGCGCCACCTCCCCCACTGCTGGGGCCAACGTCCTGACTTTC	CATSPTAGANVLTF
-	TRBD1	TRBV7-9	15	TRBJ2-1	TGTGCCAGCAGCTCCCCGGGACAGGGAGAGGATGAGCAGTTCTTC	CASSSPGQGEDEQFF
many	TRBD2	TRBV5-6	15	TRBJ2-2	TGTGCCAGCAGCTTCCCGGGGGGGGCGAACGGGGAGCTGTTTTTT	CASSFPGGANGELFF
-	TRBD1	TRBV18	15	TRBJ2-3	TGTGCCAGCTCGCCCCCCGGGACAGGCACAGATACGCAGTATTTT	CASSPPGTGTDTQYF
-	-	TRBV5-6	13	TRBJ1-2	TGTGCCAGCAGCCCTCGCCTACCCTGGGGCTACACCTTC	CASSPRLPWGYTF
-	TRBD1	TRBV10-3	14	TRBJ1-1	TGTGCCATCAGTGACGACAGGGGGAACACTGAAGCTTTCTTT	CAISDDRGNTEAFF
-	TRBD1	TRBV5-6	18	TRBJ2-2	TGTGCCAGCAGCTCACGTTGGGTACGAGAGGGGGCGATCGGGGAGCTGTTTTTT	CASSSRWVREGAIGELFF
-	TRBD2	TRBV5-1	15	TRBJ2-2	TGCGCCAGCAGGGTAGCGGGGGTGATCACCGGGGAGCTGTTTTTT	CASRVAGVITGELFF
-	-	TRBV30	13	TRBJ2-2	TGTGCCTGGACTCCAAGACAGCACGGGGAGCTGTTTTTT	CAWTPRQHGELFF
-	-	TRBV19	12	TRBJ2-7	TGTGCCAGTAGTCCAGATCTTTACGAGCAGTACTTC	CASSPDLYEQYF